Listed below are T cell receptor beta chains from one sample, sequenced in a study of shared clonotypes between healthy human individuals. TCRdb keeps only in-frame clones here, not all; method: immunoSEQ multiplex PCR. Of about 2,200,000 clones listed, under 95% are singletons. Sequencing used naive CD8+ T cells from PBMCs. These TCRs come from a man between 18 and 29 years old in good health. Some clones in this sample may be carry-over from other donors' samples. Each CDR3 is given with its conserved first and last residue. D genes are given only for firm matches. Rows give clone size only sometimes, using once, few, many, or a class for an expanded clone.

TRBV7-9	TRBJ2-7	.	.	TGTGCCAGCAGCACGGTAGGGGGCGAGCAGTACTTC	CASSTVGGEQYF
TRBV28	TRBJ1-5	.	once	TGTGCCAGCAGTTTAGAGAGGCTCCTTGGCGATCAGCCCCAGCATTTT	CASSLERLLGDQPQHF
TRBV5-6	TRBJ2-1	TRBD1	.	TGTGCCAGCAGCCGAGGCTCGGACAGGGCCTACAATGAGCAGTTCTTC	CASSRGSDRAYNEQFF
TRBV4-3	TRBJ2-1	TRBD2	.	TGCGCCAGCAGCCAAGCAAGCGGGAGGGGGGGCGCCTACAATGAGCAGTTCTTC	CASSQASGRGGAYNEQFF
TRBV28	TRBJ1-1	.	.	TGTGCCAGCCGGAGGGGGGGGATAAACACTGAAGCTTTCTTT	CASRRGGINTEAFF
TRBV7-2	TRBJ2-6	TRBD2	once	TGTGCCAGCACCCATTCTCTAGCGGATTTCTCTGGGGCCAACGTCCTGACTTTC	CASTHSLADFSGANVLTF
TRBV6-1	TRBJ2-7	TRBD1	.	TGTGCCAGCAGTGTGCGGGGCAGGGGGCCCTACGAGCAGTACTTC	CASSVRGRGPYEQYF
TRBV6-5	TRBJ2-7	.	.	TGTGCCAGCAGTTACTCGAATCTAGGCTACGAGCAGTACTTC	CASSYSNLGYEQYF
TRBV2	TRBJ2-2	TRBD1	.	TGTGCCAGCAGTGAAACTACAGGGGGGTACACCGGGGAGCTGTTTTTT	CASSETTGGYTGELFF
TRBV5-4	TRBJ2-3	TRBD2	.	TGTGCCAGCAGCTTCCTAGCGGGAGACGCCGATACGCAGTATTTT	CASSFLAGDADTQYF
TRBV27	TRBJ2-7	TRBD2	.	TGTGCCAGCAGTTTCGGGGGGAAGGGATACGAGCAGTACTTC	CASSFGGKGYEQYF
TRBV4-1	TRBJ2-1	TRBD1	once	TGCGCCAGCAGCCATACCGGGACAGGGCGTAATGAGCAGTTCTTC	CASSHTGTGRNEQFF
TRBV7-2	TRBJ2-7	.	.	TGTGCCAGCAGCCCCCACTTGGTGTTTACGACACCGCGGGACGAGCAGTACTTC	CASSPHLVFTTPRDEQYF
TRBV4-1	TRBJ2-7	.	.	TGCGCCAGCAGCCAAGACATAAGAAACTACGAGCAGTACTTC	CASSQDIRNYEQYF
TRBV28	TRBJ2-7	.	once	TGTGCCAGCAGTTTGAGGGAGCAGTACTTC	CASSLREQYF
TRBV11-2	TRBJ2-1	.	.	TGTGCCAGCAGCCAGGACTTCAGAGGTGGGAATGAGCAGTTCTTC	CASSQDFRGGNEQFF
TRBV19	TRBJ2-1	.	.	TGTGCCAGTAGTGTCGGCTGGGAGCAGTTCTTC	CASSVGWEQFF
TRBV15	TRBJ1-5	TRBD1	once	TGTGCCACTCAGACAGGGAGCAATCAGCCCCAGCATTTT	CATQTGSNQPQHF
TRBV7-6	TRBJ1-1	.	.	TGTGCCAGCAGCTTAGCCGGGGAGGGGGTGAACACTGAAGCTTTCTTT	CASSLAGEGVNTEAFF
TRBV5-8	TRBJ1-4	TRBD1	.	TGTGCCAGCAGCCTGGGACAGATCGCAACTAATGAAAAACTGTTTTTT	CASSLGQIATNEKLFF
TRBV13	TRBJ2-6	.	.	TGTGCCAGCAGCGCCCCCACCCCGACAGAGACCTCTGGGGCCAACGTCCTGACTTTC	CASSAPTPTETSGANVLTF
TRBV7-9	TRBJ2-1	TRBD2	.	TGTGCCAGCAGCTTGTATACTAGCGGGAACAATGAGCAGTTCTTC	CASSLYTSGNNEQFF
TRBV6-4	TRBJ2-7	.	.	TGTGCCAGCAGTGACACCAACCGACCCTTAGGGGAGCAGTACTTC	CASSDTNRPLGEQYF
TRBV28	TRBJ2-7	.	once	TGTGCCAGCAGTTTTTTAGGTGATTCCTACGAGCAGTACTTC	CASSFLGDSYEQYF
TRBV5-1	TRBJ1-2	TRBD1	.	TGCGCCAGCAGCTCGGGACAGGAGGCGTGGACCTTC	CASSSGQEAWTF
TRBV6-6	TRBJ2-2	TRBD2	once	TGTGCCAGCAGTTACATTAGCGGGAGAAACACCGGGGAGCTGTTTTTT	CASSYISGRNTGELFF
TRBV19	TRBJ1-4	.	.	TGTGCCAGTAGTATCGCTCGCGGGATCAGTGAAAAACTGTTTTTT	CASSIARGISEKLFF
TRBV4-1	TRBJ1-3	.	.	TGCGCCAGCAGCCCCGCACGCGGCGCAGGGCCCATATATTTT	CASSPARGAGPIYF
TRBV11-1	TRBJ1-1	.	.	TGTGCCAGCAGCGTCACGGGCGGGAACACTGAAGCTTTCTTT	CASSVTGGNTEAFF
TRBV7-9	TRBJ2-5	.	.	TGTGCCAGCAGCCCCCCCGAGTCCACGATACAAGAGACCCAGTACTTC	CASSPPESTIQETQYF
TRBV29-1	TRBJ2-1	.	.	TGCAGCGTAACCCCGGGACTGTCCTACAATGAGCAGTTCTTC	CSVTPGLSYNEQFF
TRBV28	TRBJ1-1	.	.	TGTGCCAGCAGTTTATTGCCCCTTGTAGGGAACACTGAAGCTTTCTTT	CASSLLPLVGNTEAFF
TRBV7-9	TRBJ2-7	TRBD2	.	TGTGCCAGCAGCCCCCCACTAGCGGGCCACGAGCAGTACTTC	CASSPPLAGHEQYF
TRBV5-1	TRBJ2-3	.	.	TGCGCCAGCAGCTTGGTAGCAGGTGGAACAGATACGCAGTATTTT	CASSLVAGGTDTQYF
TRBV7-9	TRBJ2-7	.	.	TGTGCCAGCAGCTTAGTTCCTACCGTCGGGGAAGTCTACGAGCAGTACTTC	CASSLVPTVGEVYEQYF
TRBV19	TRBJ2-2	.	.	TGTGCCAGTAGTATCGGGGGAGAAGGAGCCGGGGAGCTGTTTTTT	CASSIGGEGAGELFF
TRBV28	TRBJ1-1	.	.	TGTGCCAGCAGTAACCGCGGCCAGGCAGTGGAGAACACTGAAGCTTTCTTT	CASSNRGQAVENTEAFF
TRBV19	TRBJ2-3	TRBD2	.	TGTGCCAGTAGCAGACTAGCGGGAACAGATACGCAGTATTTT	CASSRLAGTDTQYF
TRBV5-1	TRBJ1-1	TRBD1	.	TGCGCCAGCAGCTTGGGCGTCGGACAGGGGAGGACTGAAGCTTTCTTT	CASSLGVGQGRTEAFF
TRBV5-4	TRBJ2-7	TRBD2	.	TGTGCCAGCAGCTTCAAAGATGAGACTAGCGGGGCTTCTTGGGGCTACGAGCAGTACTTC	CASSFKDETSGASWGYEQYF
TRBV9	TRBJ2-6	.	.	TGTGCCAGCAGCGTAGCGAAGGCCACCGGGGCCAACGTCCTGACTTTC	CASSVAKATGANVLTF
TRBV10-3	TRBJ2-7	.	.	TGTGCCATCAGTCAGCCAGGAGCCTACGAGCAGTACTTC	CAISQPGAYEQYF
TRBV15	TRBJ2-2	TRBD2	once	TGTGCCACCAGCGGAGCGGGATTGGGCACCGGGGAGCTGTTTTTT	CATSGAGLGTGELFF
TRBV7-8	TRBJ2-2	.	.	TGTGCCAGCAGCTTCACACAAACATCGGGACTGAACGGGGAGCTGTTTTTT	CASSFTQTSGLNGELFF
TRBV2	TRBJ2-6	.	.	TGTGCCACCCGAGAGGGCCGGGGAGCTGGGGCCAACGTCCTGACTTTC	CATREGRGAGANVLTF
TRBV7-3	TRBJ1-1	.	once	TGTGCCAGCAGCCCGACGGGGTGGCAGGCGAACACTGAAGCTTTCTTT	CASSPTGWQANTEAFF
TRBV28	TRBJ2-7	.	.	TGTGCCAGCAGTTCCTCCCGGGACGCTAAGTATGAGCAGTACTTC	CASSSSRDAKYEQYF
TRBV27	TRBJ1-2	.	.	TGTGCCAGCAGTTTGCGTCTGCAGGGGCCCCTTAACTATGGCTACACCTTC	CASSLRLQGPLNYGYTF